A single sample is the source of the 7 T cell receptor beta chains below, sequenced in a study of T-cell memory formation after mild COVID-19. From the 5' RACE reads, TCRdb called clonotypes with MiXCR, one entry per CDR3 protein. The top ten hold around 12% of the sample, which has almost 550,000 distinct CDR3 sequences, over 20% seen once. What was sequenced was PBMCs or a T cell subset sorted from them (not recorded which). Source of these receptors: an adult woman who had mild COVID-19 (a few samples of this study predate the infection). Cell type and time point are not known.

In nucleotides, the CDR3 is TGTGCCAGCAGCTTGGGCAGTACTAGCGGGAGCTACAATGAGCAGTTCTTC. Translating it yields CASSLGSTSGSYNEQFF. This chain connects TRBV5-6 to TRBJ2-1, with 11 bases fitting TRBD2. CDR3 length: 17 amino acids. The V gene end was trimmed by 0 bases and the J gene end by 3 bases; junction bases not matched to a gene: 5. CDR1 is SGHDT and CDR2 is YYEEEE in the germline V gene.

The rearrangement joins TRBV11-3 to TRBJ2-1; no definite D call. The CDR3 contains 12 residues. Germline V gives CDR1 SGHNT, CDR2 YENEEA. V lost 1 base, J lost 9 bases, and 7 bases lay in between. For the CDR3, the DNA is TGTGCCAGCAGCTTAGGGACGGGTGAGCAGTTCTTC. Translation: CASSLGTGEQFF. The complete variable domain, with remaining parts taken from reference TRBV11-3 and TRBJ2-1, reads EAGVVQSPRYKIIEKKQPVAFWCNPISGHNTLYWYLQNLGQGPELLIRYENEEAVDDSQLPKDRFSAERLKGVDSTLKIQPAELGDSAVYLCASSLGTGEQFFGPGTRLTVL.

This clonotype was seen ten or more times. V and J are TRBV5-1 and TRBJ2-3; no definite D call. Germline V gene lookup returns CDR1 SGHRS and CDR2 YFSETQ. This CDR3 is 12 amino acids long. Trimming pared 0 bases from V and 5 bases from J, leaving 4 bases between. For the CDR3, the DNA is TGCGCCAGCAGCTTGGAGCGAGATACGCAGTATTTT. This translates into CASSLERDTQYF.

The rearrangement joins TRBV20-1 to TRBJ1-2; TRBD1 might be the D (5 bases). CDR1 DFQATT and CDR2 SNEGSKA come from the germline V gene (reference sequence). Trimming removed 1 base from V and 4 bases from J, with 16 bases in between. CDR3 length: 15 residues. The CDR3: CSARVKRGRVYGYTF. The CDR3 DNA is TGCAGTGCTAGAGTGAAAAGGGGCCGGGTCTATGGCTACACCTTC.

This clonotype was picked up a small number of times. An end of the junction does not agree with germline; a read error may underlie this. The rearrangement links TRBV7-7 to TRBJ2-7; D perhaps matches TRBD2 (6 bases). The CDR3 sequence is 15 residues long. Germline lookup yields CDR1 SSHAT and CDR2 FNYEAQ (reference sequence). The CDR3 DNA sequence: TGTGCTAGCAGCCCCGTCCCGGGCTCTGGAGGGGAGCAGTACTTC. Its translation is CASSPVPGSGGEQYF.

The rearrangement uses TRBV14 and TRBJ2-1; D is uncertain. The CDR3 contains 17 residues. Looked up from germline, CDR1 is SGHDN and CDR2 is FVKESK. Between the trimmed V and J ends, which lost 0 bases and 7 bases, there was a span of 19 bases. The CDR3 nucleotides read TGTGCCAGCAGCCAAGAAAGGATGGTAAGAGGACGAAATGAGCAGTTCTTC. Its protein is CASSQERMVRGRNEQFF.

Details on this clonotype: The junction shows a germline mismatch at one end, possibly a read error. The V gene is TRBV29-1, the J gene TRBJ2-5; 9 nucleotides agree with TRBD1. CDR3 length equals 9 residues. Germline CDR1 is SQVTM and CDR2 is ANQGSEA. The DNA of the CDR3 is TGCAGCGTTAGTGACAGGGGGGACTTC. The encoded protein is CSVSDRGDF.